This is a list of T cell receptor beta chains from one sample in a study of control samples from healthy donors and cancer patients. Produced via immunoSEQ multiplex PCR; TCRdb's table is partial and in-frame only. The sample lists about 22,000 clones, about 80% seen once, with roughly a quarter in the top ten. Sequencing was done on a sample of PBMCs. The receptors originated from a man aged 55 to 70 with head and neck cancer. CDR3s include the opening cysteine and the closing phenylalanine or tryptophan. D genes are given only for firm matches. Clone size is stated in some rows and not others, as once, few, many or a class when expanded.

clone size,V gene,D gene,J gene,CDR3 protein,CDR3 DNA
NA,TRBV18,NA,TRBJ2-7,CASSPGASSYEQYF,TGTGCCAGCTCACCAGGGGCGAGCTCCTACGAGCAGTACTTC
NA,TRBV27,NA,TRBJ1-1,CASSLSGSGTEAFF,TGTGCCAGCAGTTTATCGGGTTCAGGCACTGAAGCTTTCTTT
NA,TRBV11-3,NA,TRBJ2-1,CASSGGGLSYNEQFF,TGTGCCAGCAGCGGGGGGGGCCTCTCCTACAATGAGCAGTTCTTC
NA,TRBV27,NA,TRBJ2-7,CASSLMAGSYEQYF,TGTGCCAGCAGTTTGATGGCAGGTTCCTACGAGCAGTACTTC
NA,TRBV5-4,NA,TRBJ1-2,CASSPAWGGHYGYTF,TGTGCCAGCAGTCCTGCCTGGGGGGGCCACTATGGCTACACCTTC
NA,TRBV4-1,NA,TRBJ1-2,CASSQDRTDIGSYGYTF,TGCGCCAGCAGCCAAGATAGAACAGATATCGGCAGCTATGGCTACACCTTC
NA,TRBV25-1,NA,TRBJ1-1,CASTGVNTEAFF,TGTGCCAGCACAGGGGTAAACACTGAAGCTTTCTTT
few,TRBV10-3,NA,TRBJ2-7,CAISGRQSYEQYF,TGTGCCATCAGCGGGCGCCAGTCCTACGAGCAGTACTTC
few,TRBV11-2,TRBD1,TRBJ1-1,CASSANRGGTEAFF,TGTGCCAGCAGCGCGAACAGGGGTGGCACTGAAGCTTTCTTT
NA,TRBV27,NA,TRBJ2-3,CASSPTTDTQYF,TGTGCCAGCAGTCCCACCACAGATACGCAGTATTTT
NA,TRBV28,NA,TRBJ1-2,CASSSEVYYGYTF,TGTGCCAGCAGTTCCGAAGTATATTATGGCTACACCTTC
NA,TRBV27,TRBD1,TRBJ1-1,CASSSQGAYNTEAFF,TGTGCCAGCAGTAGTCAGGGGGCGTATAACACTGAAGCTTTCTTT
NA,TRBV4-3,NA,TRBJ1-2,CASSQEVQGFYGYTF,TGCGCCAGCAGCCAAGAAGTACAGGGCTTCTATGGCTACACCTTC
NA,TRBV9,NA,TRBJ1-2,CASSVAGRDYGYTF,TGTGCCAGCAGCGTAGCTGGGAGGGACTATGGCTACACCTTC
NA,TRBV19,NA,TRBJ2-2,CASSKQGRSTGELFF,TGTGCCAGTAGTAAACAGGGGAGGAGCACCGGGGAGCTGTTTTTT
NA,TRBV10-1,NA,TRBJ2-3,CASSESGGGRIADTQYF,TGCGCCAGCAGTGAGTCAGGAGGGGGCCGGATTGCAGATACGCAGTATTTT
NA,TRBV27,NA,TRBJ2-3,CASSLSWIDTQYF,TGTGCCAGCAGTTTAAGCTGGATAGATACGCAGTATTTT
once,TRBV19,NA,TRBJ1-1,CASSQRDGNTEAFF,TGTGCCAGTAGTCAAAGGGACGGCAACACTGAAGCTTTCTTT
NA,TRBV7-2,NA,TRBJ1-2,CASSLARRSHYGYTF,TGTGCCAGCAGCTTAGCGCGCAGGTCCCACTATGGCTACACCTTC
NA,TRBV10-3,TRBD1,TRBJ1-5,CAISEVMTGGGNQPQHF,TGTGCCATCAGTGAAGTAATGACAGGGGGCGGCAATCAGCCCCAGCATTTT
NA,TRBV18,TRBD1,TRBJ1-4,CASSQGGAEEKLFF,TGTGCCAGCTCGCAGGGGGGCGCAGAGGAAAAACTGTTTTTT
NA,TRBV6-5,TRBD1,TRBJ1-2,CASRTGGDYGYTF,TGTGCCAGCAGGACAGGGGGCGACTATGGCTACACCTTC
NA,TRBV28,NA,TRBJ2-1,CASSYSYNEQFF,TGTGCCAGCAGTTATTCCTACAATGAGCAGTTCTTC
NA,TRBV7-2,TRBD1,TRBJ1-1,CASTEGARTEAFF,TGTGCCAGCACCGAGGGGGCCCGGACTGAAGCTTTCTTT
NA,TRBV6-1,NA,TRBJ1-2,CASSDAVANYGYTF,TGTGCCAGCAGTGATGCAGTAGCTAACTATGGCTACACCTTC
NA,TRBV3-1/TRBV3-2,TRBD1,TRBJ1-2,CASSHQGANGYTF,TGTGCCAGCAGCCATCAGGGGGCCAATGGCTACACCTTC
few,TRBV29-1,NA,TRBJ2-5,CSAQDFQETQYF,TGCAGCGCTCAGGACTTTCAAGAGACCCAGTACTTC
NA,TRBV11-2,NA,TRBJ1-4,CASSLEGAIPNEKLFF,TGTGCCAGCAGCTTAGAGGGTGCAATTCCTAATGAAAAACTGTTTTTT
NA,TRBV19,TRBD2,TRBJ2-5,CASSTRTSGGPLGETQYF,TGTGCCAGTAGTACGCGGACTAGCGGGGGCCCATTAGGAGAGACCCAGTACTTC
NA,TRBV28,NA,TRBJ2-1,CATRGSYNEQFF,TGTGCCACCCGCGGGTCCTACAATGAGCAGTTCTTC
NA,TRBV6-1,TRBD2,TRBJ2-7,CASSEMRLAWEQYF,TGTGCCAGCAGTGAAATGAGACTAGCTTGGGAGCAGTACTTC
NA,TRBV30,NA,TRBJ1-1,CAWITGYNTEAFF,TGTGCCTGGATAACAGGATACAACACTGAAGCTTTCTTT
NA,TRBV14,TRBD1,TRBJ2-1,CASSQLGTAANEQFF,TGTGCCAGCAGCCAACTCGGGACAGCCGCAAATGAGCAGTTCTTC
NA,TRBV19,TRBD2,TRBJ2-5,CASSRFAGAETQYF,TGTGCCAGTAGTAGGTTTGCGGGAGCAGAGACCCAGTACTTC
NA,TRBV11-2,TRBD1,TRBJ2-7,CASSLGGWTGSYEQYF,TGTGCCAGCAGCTTAGGGGGGTGGACAGGCTCCTACGAGCAGTACTTC
NA,TRBV6-1,NA,TRBJ1-3,CASSEDGWVVRGNTIYF,TGTGCCAGCAGTGAAGACGGGTGGGTGGTTAGAGGAAACACCATATATTTT
NA,TRBV11-1,NA,TRBJ2-3,CASSPVGGIREDTQYF,TGTGCCAGCAGCCCAGTGGGCGGGATCAGGGAAGATACGCAGTATTTT
once,TRBV23-1,TRBD2,TRBJ2-1,CASSHPTSPSSYNEQFF,TGCGCCAGCAGTCACCCGACTAGCCCGAGCTCCTACAATGAGCAGTTCTTC
few,TRBV21-1,NA,TRBJ2-3,CASSKPPGERPSTDTQYF,TGTGCCAGCAGCAAACCGCCCGGCGAGCGCCCTAGCACAGATACGCAGTATTTT
once,TRBV15,TRBD2,TRBJ2-1,CATSSSGTSANEQFF,TGTGCCACCAGCAGTTCGGGTACTAGCGCCAATGAGCAGTTCTTC
NA,TRBV18,NA,TRBJ2-7,CASSLRTEPYEQYF,TGTGCCAGCTCCCTAAGGACGGAGCCCTACGAGCAGTACTTC
few,TRBV29-1,TRBD1,TRBJ1-5,CSVGQGDGQPQHF,TGCAGCGTGGGACAGGGCGATGGTCAGCCCCAGCATTTT
few,TRBV7-2,NA,TRBJ2-1,CASSLSRYNEQFF,TGTGCCAGCAGCTTATCCCGGTACAATGAGCAGTTCTTC
NA,TRBV6-5,NA,TRBJ2-7,CASSSNYEQYF,TGTGCCAGCAGTTCCAACTACGAGCAGTACTTC
NA,TRBV4-2,NA,TRBJ1-3,CASSQIHLRNTIYF,TGTGCCAGCAGCCAAATTCATTTGAGAAACACCATATATTTT
NA,TRBV20-1,NA,TRBJ1-5,CSASPPGAHRNQPQHF,TGCAGTGCTAGTCCTCCAGGGGCGCACCGGAATCAGCCCCAGCATTTT
NA,TRBV7-2,TRBD2,TRBJ2-3,CASRPSGGATDTQYF,TGTGCCAGCAGACCCAGCGGGGGGGCAACAGATACGCAGTATTTT
NA,TRBV6-1,TRBD2,TRBJ2-2,CASSESGRGTGELFF,TGTGCCAGCAGTGAAAGCGGGAGGGGGACCGGGGAGCTGTTTTTT
NA,TRBV18,NA,TRBJ1-6,CASSPLQGGNSPLHF,TGTGCCAGCTCACCACTACAGGGAGGTAATTCACCCCTCCACTTT
few,TRBV9,NA,TRBJ2-3,CASSVGTTSTDTQYF,TGTGCCAGCAGTGTCGGGACAACCTCCACAGATACGCAGTATTTT
NA,TRBV7-8,NA,TRBJ1-2,CASSPLRGWLVGYTF,TGTGCCAGCAGCCCTCTCCGAGGATGGCTAGTGGGCTACACCTTC
NA,TRBV11-2,NA,TRBJ1-3,CASSSILTPNTIYF,TGTGCCAGCAGCTCGATCCTTACCCCAAACACCATATATTTT
NA,TRBV5-1,NA,TRBJ1-4,CASSPERGDEKLFF,TGCGCCAGCAGCCCCGAGCGGGGGGATGAAAAACTGTTTTTT